A selection of T cell receptor beta chains follows, all from one sample in a study of type 1 and type 2 diabetes patients. TCRdb itself ran the multiplex PCR reads through MiXCR, one entry per CDR3 protein. The profile covers approximately 260,000 distinct CDR3 sequences, with roughly 50% appearing a single time and roughly 13% taken by the ten largest. Sequencing used peripheral blood mononuclear cells (PBMCs). These receptors originate from a man younger than 30 with type 2 diabetes. Each CDR3 is given with its conserved first and last residue. Fields, in order: D gene, J gene, clone size, V gene, CDR3 protein, CDR3 DNA. D genes are given only for firm matches. Size is omitted from some rows. Given values are once, few, many or a class for expanded clones.

d_gene: NA; j_gene: TRBJ1-2; abundance: NA; v_gene: TRBV9; CDR3aa: CASSAFYGYTF; CDR3nt: TGTGCCAGCAGCGCCTTCTATGGCTACACCTTC
d_gene: NA; j_gene: TRBJ1-1; abundance: NA; v_gene: TRBV20-1; CDR3aa: CSARDPGGGNTEAFF; CDR3nt: TGCAGTGCTAGAGATCCGGGGGGCGGGAACACTGAAGCTTTCTTT
d_gene: TRBD2; j_gene: TRBJ2-3; abundance: NA; v_gene: TRBV5-1; CDR3aa: CASSAGLAETDTQYF; CDR3nt: TGCGCCAGCAGCGCAGGACTAGCGGAGACAGATACGCAGTATTTT
d_gene: NA; j_gene: TRBJ1-1; abundance: NA; v_gene: TRBV19; CDR3aa: CASSIGVLNTEAFF; CDR3nt: TGTGCCAGTAGTATAGGGGTTTTGAACACTGAAGCTTTCTTT
d_gene: NA; j_gene: TRBJ2-5; abundance: NA; v_gene: TRBV9; CDR3aa: CASSVRESETQYF; CDR3nt: TGTGCCAGCAGCGTACGGGAATCAGAGACCCAGTACTTC
d_gene: TRBD1; j_gene: TRBJ1-5; abundance: NA; v_gene: TRBV7-2; CDR3aa: CASSPTGVQPQHF; CDR3nt: TGTGCCAGCAGCCCGACAGGGGTTCAGCCCCAGCATTTT
d_gene: TRBD2; j_gene: TRBJ2-7; abundance: NA; v_gene: TRBV7-4; CDR3aa: CASSLGSGRDDLYEQYF; CDR3nt: TGTGCCAGCAGCTTGGGTAGCGGGAGGGATGATCTCTACGAGCAGTACTTC
d_gene: TRBD2; j_gene: TRBJ2-2; abundance: NA; v_gene: TRBV12-5; CDR3aa: CASGSGTSVLTGELFF; CDR3nt: TGTGCTAGCGGTTCGGGGACTAGCGTACTCACCGGGGAGCTGTTTTTT
d_gene: NA; j_gene: TRBJ2-7; abundance: NA; v_gene: TRBV2; CDR3aa: CASSKQRDSYEQYF; CDR3nt: TGTGCCAGCAGTAAACAGAGGGACTCCTACGAGCAGTACTTC
d_gene: TRBD2; j_gene: TRBJ2-1; abundance: NA; v_gene: TRBV6-5; CDR3aa: CASSLTSGPYNEQFF; CDR3nt: TGTGCCAGCAGCCTGACTAGCGGGCCTTACAATGAGCAGTTCTTC
d_gene: NA; j_gene: TRBJ1-1; abundance: NA; v_gene: TRBV7-2; CDR3aa: CASSAGGGFMNTEAFF; CDR3nt: TGTGCCAGCAGCGCTGGGGGGGGATTCATGAACACTGAAGCTTTCTTT
d_gene: TRBD2; j_gene: TRBJ2-7; abundance: few; v_gene: TRBV10-3; CDR3aa: CAKPGLKTRITYEQDF; CDR3nt: TGTGCCAAACCGGGACTAAAGACTCGAATAACCTACGAGCAGGACTTC
d_gene: NA; j_gene: TRBJ1-5; abundance: NA; v_gene: TRBV10-1; CDR3aa: CASSVVLSNQPQHF; CDR3nt: TGCGCCAGCAGTGTGGTGCTTAGCAATCAGCCCCAGCATTTT
d_gene: TRBD1; j_gene: TRBJ1-2; abundance: once; v_gene: TRBV6-5; CDR3aa: CASSYSWTGANYGYTF; CDR3nt: TGTGCCAGCAGTTACTCCTGGACAGGCGCTAACTATGGCTACACCTTC
d_gene: TRBD1; j_gene: TRBJ1-5; abundance: NA; v_gene: TRBV20-1; CDR3aa: CSALLGTGDWGNQPQHF; CDR3nt: TGCAGTGCCCTTCTCGGGACAGGGGATTGGGGCAATCAGCCCCAGCATTTT
d_gene: NA; j_gene: TRBJ2-7; abundance: NA; v_gene: TRBV7-3; CDR3aa: CASSYSEGQVYEQYF; CDR3nt: TGTGCCAGCAGTTACTCCGAGGGACAAGTTTACGAGCAGTACTTC
d_gene: NA; j_gene: TRBJ1-4; abundance: NA; v_gene: TRBV7-3; CDR3aa: CASSLEGTATNEKLFF; CDR3nt: TGTGCCAGCAGCTTAGAAGGGACCGCAACTAATGAAAAACTGTTTTTT
d_gene: NA; j_gene: TRBJ1-5; abundance: NA; v_gene: TRBV7-2; CDR3aa: CASSLVLGQRHQPQHF; CDR3nt: TGTGCCAGCAGCTTAGTTTTGGGACAACGCCATCAGCCCCAGCATTTT
d_gene: NA; j_gene: TRBJ2-5; abundance: once; v_gene: TRBV20-1; CDR3aa: CSARERGTQYF; CDR3nt: TGCAGTGCTAGAGAGCGAGGGACCCAGTACTTC
d_gene: TRBD2; j_gene: TRBJ2-7; abundance: few; v_gene: TRBV5-1; CDR3aa: CASSLSGGRDYEQYF; CDR3nt: TGCGCCAGCAGCTTGTCGGGAGGGCGAGACTACGAGCAGTACTTC
d_gene: TRBD1; j_gene: TRBJ2-3; abundance: NA; v_gene: TRBV7-6; CDR3aa: CASSLGTGDTQYF; CDR3nt: TGTGCCAGCAGCTTAGGGACAGGGGATACGCAGTATTTT
d_gene: NA; j_gene: TRBJ2-7; abundance: many; v_gene: TRBV10-3; CDR3aa: CATGLTYEQYF; CDR3nt: TGTGCCACTGGGCTCACCTACGAGCAGTACTTC
d_gene: NA; j_gene: TRBJ1-3; abundance: few; v_gene: TRBV29-1; CDR3aa: CSVVSGNTIYF; CDR3nt: TGCAGCGTTGTCTCTGGAAACACCATATATTTT
d_gene: NA; j_gene: TRBJ1-1; abundance: many; v_gene: TRBV25-1; CDR3aa: CASSGGTRNTEAFF; CDR3nt: TGTGCCAGCAGTGGAGGGACACGAAACACTGAAGCTTTCTTT
d_gene: NA; j_gene: TRBJ1-1; abundance: NA; v_gene: TRBV10-3; CDR3aa: CASSERVQSNTEAFF; CDR3nt: TGTGCCAGCAGTGAAAGGGTACAGTCGAACACTGAAGCTTTCTTT
d_gene: TRBD2; j_gene: TRBJ2-7; abundance: NA; v_gene: TRBV20-1; CDR3aa: CSATSGTSGFLGEQYF; CDR3nt: TGCAGTGCTACATCCGGGACTAGCGGCTTTCTTGGAGAGCAGTACTTC
d_gene: NA; j_gene: TRBJ2-5; abundance: NA; v_gene: TRBV7-3; CDR3aa: CASSLTGDKQETQYF; CDR3nt: TGTGCCAGCAGCTTAACGGGGGACAAACAAGAGACCCAGTACTTC
d_gene: NA; j_gene: TRBJ2-3; abundance: NA; v_gene: TRBV20-1; CDR3aa: CSALWEVYTQYF; CDR3nt: TGCAGTGCCCTTTGGGAGGTGTATACGCAGTATTTT
d_gene: NA; j_gene: TRBJ2-1; abundance: NA; v_gene: TRBV5-1; CDR3aa: CASSRTTVNEQFF; CDR3nt: TGCGCCAGCAGCCGAACGACGGTGAATGAGCAGTTCTTC
d_gene: NA; j_gene: TRBJ1-4; abundance: once; v_gene: TRBV7-9; CDR3aa: CASSLVGRREKLFF; CDR3nt: TGTGCCAGCAGCTTAGTTGGGCGGAGAGAAAAACTGTTTTTT
d_gene: NA; j_gene: TRBJ2-6; abundance: many; v_gene: TRBV7-2; CDR3aa: CASSTRGAGANVLTF; CDR3nt: TGTGCCAGCAGCACCAGGGGAGCCGGGGCCAACGTCCTGACTTTC
d_gene: TRBD1; j_gene: TRBJ1-1; abundance: NA; v_gene: TRBV20-1; CDR3aa: CSARDVFTGGAEAFF; CDR3nt: TGCAGTGCTAGAGATGTCTTCACAGGGGGGGCTGAAGCTTTCTTT
d_gene: NA; j_gene: TRBJ1-1; abundance: NA; v_gene: TRBV5-1; CDR3aa: CASSLTPAPANTEAFF; CDR3nt: TGCGCCAGCAGCTTGACTCCAGCCCCAGCAAACACTGAAGCTTTCTTT
d_gene: NA; j_gene: TRBJ2-7; abundance: NA; v_gene: TRBV19; CDR3aa: CASTRRADLGEQYF; CDR3nt: TGTGCCAGTACGAGGCGGGCGGATTTGGGGGAGCAGTACTTC